Below, 21 T cell receptor beta chains from the same sample are listed, as sequenced in a study of cytomegalovirus exposure and HLA in healthy donors. The PCR ran on 60 Vbeta and 13 Jbeta primers. Using immunoSEQ multiplex PCR, the repertoire was profiled, and TCRdb retains in-frame clones only, with some absent. The table has some 130,000 clones, 65% to 85% seen once. The sample comprised PBMCs. These receptors all come from a boy aged 5-17 years in good health and CMV-seronegative.

This chain joins TRBV27 and TRBJ1-1; 7 nucleotides agree with TRBD1. CDR3 length: 17 residues. With V trimmed by 8 bases and J by 1 base, 16 bases remained unmatched. Germline CDR1 is MNHEY and CDR2 is SMNVEV (reference sequence). DNA for the CDR3: TGTGCCAGCTATCCTTTAAAACTCGGGACAGCGAACACTGAAGCTTTCTTT. This translates into CASYPLKLGTANTEAFF.

Of note for this clone: A junction end diverges from the germline sequence, so it may reflect a read error. The chain has TRBV6-1 and TRBJ1-2; no clear D gene. Germline V gives CDR1 MNHNS, CDR2 SASEGT. There are 15 residues in the CDR3. The CDR3 protein is CASSEGPGGIYGYTF. The CDR3 DNA reads TGTGCCAGCAGCGAAGGCCCGGGAGGGATATATGGCTACACCTTC.

This rearrangement joins TRBV29-1 to TRBJ2-2; possible D gene TRBD2, 5 bases. Germline V CDR1 and CDR2: SQVTM, ANQGSEA. The V end was cut by 7 bases, the J end by 6 bases, with 9 bases between. CDR3 length: 11 amino acids. As DNA, the CDR3 is TGCAGCGGGGAGACGGCCGGGGAGCTGTTTTTT. Residues: CSGETAGELFF.

This clone was picked up a small number of times. The V gene is TRBV6-1, the J gene TRBJ1-3; a weak D match, TRBD1 (6 bases). CDR1 MNHNS and CDR2 SASEGT come from the germline V gene. V lost 9 bases and J 4 bases, leaving 16 bases between the germline ends. The length of the CDR3 is 14 residues. CDR3 sequence (DNA): TGTGCCAGTACGCTGGGGACATCAGGAAACACCATATATTTT. Translating it yields CASTLGTSGNTIYF.

The rearrangement links TRBV19 to TRBJ1-5; TRBD1 aligns across 7 bases. Germline V gene lookup returns CDR1 LNHDA and CDR2 SQIVND (reference sequence). The V gene end was trimmed by 8 bases and the J gene end by 11 bases; junction bases not matched to a gene: 12. This CDR3 region has 13 residues. The CDR3 protein is CASSRQGPRSQHF. In nucleotides, the CDR3 is TGTGCCAGTTCTAGACAGGGCCCCCGGTCCCAGCATTTT.

The chain uses TRBV25-1 and TRBJ2-1, with 13 positions matching TRBD2. Germline trimming cut 7 bases from V and 5 bases from J; bases unmatched to any gene: 14. The CDR3 is 18 amino acids. CDR1 and CDR2 (germline): MGHDK, SYGVNS. In DNA form, the CDR3 reads TGTGCCAGCAACGGAGGACTAGCGGGAGATGAATTCCACAATGAGCAGTTCTTC. It specifies CASNGGLAGDEFHNEQFF.

This clone is a singleton in its sample. V and J are TRBV7-9 and TRBJ1-5, with TRBD1 identical over 7 bases. Trimming at V came to 5 bases and at J to 7 bases, leaving 8 bases not matched to a gene. CDR3 size: 14 residues. Germline values: CDR1 SEHNR, CDR2 FQNEAQ (reference sequence). The CDR3 reads CASSQGDGEQPQHF. The CDR3 region has the DNA TGTGCCAGCAGCCAGGGGGATGGGGAGCAGCCCCAGCATTTT. The full variable domain, its missing parts supplied by reference TRBV7-9 and TRBJ1-5, is DTGVSQNPRHKITKRGQNVTFRCDPISEHNRLYWYRQTLGQGPEFLTYFQNEAQLEKSRLLSDRFSAERPKGSFSTLEIQRTEQGDSAMYLCASSQGDGEQPQHFGDGTRLSIL.

This clone has more than one count but fewer than ten. This chain connects TRBV9 to TRBJ1-2; 11 bases match TRBD1. The germline gives CDR1 SGDLS, CDR2 YYNGEE. After removal of 4 bases from V and 7 bases from J, the junction contained 6 bases not matched to a gene. The CDR3 covers 14 residues. The CDR3 is CASSPRTGGSGYTF. In nucleotides, the CDR3 is TGTGCCAGCAGCCCCCGGACAGGGGGCTCTGGCTACACCTTC.

This clone was seen once. The chain uses TRBV5-1 and TRBJ2-1; 7 nucleotides align to TRBD2. CDR1 is SGHRS and CDR2 is YFSETQ in the germline V gene. V shed 4 bases and J 0 bases; nucleotides not matched to a gene: 7. This CDR3 is built from 16 residues. CDR3 DNA: TGCGCCAGCAGCCCGTCGGGCGGGAGCTCCTACAATGAGCAGTTCTTC. Amino acid sequence: CASSPSGGSSYNEQFF. Filled out from reference TRBV5-1 and TRBJ2-1, the complete variable domain reads KAGVTQTPRYLIKTRGQQVTLSCSPISGHRSVSWYQQTPGQGLQFLFEYFSETQRNKGNFPGRFSGRQFSNSRSEMNVSTLELGDSALYLCASSPSGGSSYNEQFFGPGTRLTVL.

The chain combines TRBV5-1 with TRBJ2-1; TRBD1 aligns across 12 bases. The V gene's germline CDR1 is SGHRS and CDR2 YFSETQ. This CDR3 has 20 residues. J gave up 6 bases and V 3 bases, and 19 bases lay outside the gene matches. The CDR3 loop reads CASSWSGSGTGGWYGNEQFF. The CDR3 region has the DNA TGCGCCAGCAGCTGGAGCGGGTCCGGGACAGGGGGCTGGTACGGCAATGAGCAGTTCTTC.

J is TRBJ1-1 and V is TRBV9; D may be TRBD1 (5 bases). Trimming took 7 bases from V and 2 from J, leaving 12 bases between them. Germline V gene sequence: CDR1 SGDLS, CDR2 YYNGEE. The CDR3 runs 13 residues. The CDR3 spells CASAHGANTEAFF. CDR3 DNA sequence: TGTGCCAGCGCTCATGGGGCCAACACTGAAGCTTTCTTT. Together with reference TRBV9 and TRBJ1-1, the CDR3 gives the full variable domain: DSGVTQTPKHLITATGQRVTLRCSPRSGDLSVYWYQQSLDQGLQFLIQYYNGEERAKGNILERFSAQQFPDLHSELNLSSLELGDSALYFCASAHGANTEAFFGQGTRLTVV.

This chain joins TRBV6-1 and TRBJ2-7; D gene unclear. The CDR3 sequence is 18 residues long. V was clipped by 2 bases and J by 5 bases, with 25 bases between them. Looked up from germline, CDR1 is MNHNS and CDR2 is SASEGT. DNA for the CDR3: TGTGCCAGCAGTGAATTCGAAGCAGGTTTAGGCCCAGTGGACGAGCAGTACTTC. Its protein product is CASSEFEAGLGPVDEQYF.

V is TRBV5-1 and J is TRBJ2-3; 12 nucleotides line up with TRBD1. V was pared by 6 bases and J by 4 bases, with 6 bases of the junction left unmatched. Germline loops: CDR1 SGHRS, CDR2 YFSETQ. The CDR3 sequence is 15 residues long. The CDR3 DNA reads TGCGCCAGCAACCCCGGGACAGGGGGCCCAGATACGCAGTATTTT. Its protein product is CASNPGTGGPDTQYF.

The chain joins TRBV19 to TRBJ2-1; D unresolved. From germline, CDR1 is LNHDA and CDR2 SQIVND (reference sequence). Trimming removed 4 bases from V and 5 bases from J, with 6 bases in between. The CDR3 is 12 residues long. The CDR3 sequence: CASSTTHNEQFF. CDR3 in DNA: TGTGCCAGTAGTACCACTCACAATGAGCAGTTCTTC.

This chain links TRBV4-3 with TRBJ2-1, with D possibly TRBD2 on 6 matching bases. Trimming removed 0 bases from V and 7 bases from J, with 19 bases in between. The germline V gene encodes CDR1 LGHNA and CDR2 YSLEER. CDR3 length: 17 residues. CDR3 bases: TGCGCCAGCAGCCAAGAATTAGGCCACGGACGGGGGAATGAGCAGTTCTTC. It codes for CASSQELGHGRGNEQFF.

V and J are TRBV25-1 and TRBJ1-1; D is uncertain. This CDR3 comprises 14 residues. Trimming took off 6 bases at V and 0 bases at J, with 11 bases between the two ends. Germline-derived CDR1 and CDR2 are MGHDK and SYGVNS. The CDR3 loop reads CASRANVLNTEAFF. In DNA form, the CDR3 reads TGTGCCAGCAGAGCGAACGTACTGAACACTGAAGCTTTCTTT.

This sequence joins TRBV5-5 and TRBJ1-3, with D hard to call. Trimming left V 1 base short and J 4 bases short, with 9 bases between. Germline loops: CDR1 SGHKS, CDR2 YYEKEE (reference sequence). This CDR3 has 14 residues. CDR3 amino acids: CASSLSLQGNTIYF. DNA of the CDR3: TGTGCCAGCAGCTTGAGTTTACAGGGAAACACCATATATTTT.

The chain has TRBV6-6 and TRBJ2-7, with D possibly TRBD2 on 5 matching bases. Trimming shortened V by 7 bases and J by 0 bases, and 10 bases separated the two germline ends. CDR1 and CDR2 from the germline V gene are MNHNY and SVGAGI (reference sequence). The CDR3 length is 13 residues. The CDR3 reads CASMEESSYEQYF. In DNA form, the CDR3 reads TGTGCCAGCATGGAGGAAAGCTCCTACGAGCAGTACTTC.

This rearrangement joins TRBV7-2 to TRBJ2-7; the match to TRBD1 covers 11 bases. This CDR3 is built from 16 residues. V shed 3 bases, J shed 4 bases, and the junction held 8 bases outside the gene matches. Germline V gene sequence: CDR1 SGHTA, CDR2 FQGNSA. CDR3 sequence: CASSLGPWDRGYEQYF. CDR3 bases: TGTGCCAGCAGCTTGGGCCCCTGGGACAGGGGGTACGAGCAGTACTTC.

V is TRBV4-2 and J is TRBJ2-1; TRBD2 matches 12 bases. Germline V gene sequence: CDR1 LGHNA, CDR2 YNFKEQ. This CDR3 spans 17 amino acids. With V trimmed by 3 bases and J by 7 bases, 10 bases remained unmatched. Here the CDR3 DNA reads TGTGCCAGCAGCCAGGTCGGACTAGCGGGAAACAGGAATGAGCAGTTCTTC. This encodes CASSQVGLAGNRNEQFF.

The chain employs TRBV27 and TRBJ2-5; 10 positions agree with TRBD1. V trimming: 5 bases; J trimming: 3 bases; junction bases outside the gene matches: 3. Germline CDR1 reads MNHEY; CDR2 reads SMNVEV (reference sequence). CDR3 length equals 14 residues. The CDR3 here is CASSPGTGEETQYF. In nucleotides, the CDR3 is TGTGCCAGCAGTCCAGGGACAGGGGAAGAGACCCAGTACTTC.